These 3 T cell receptor beta chains were all obtained from the same sample, sequenced in a study of cytomegalovirus exposure and HLA in healthy donors. PCR involved 60 Vbeta and 13 Jbeta primers. TCRdb's table, derived via immunoSEQ multiplex PCR, lists solely in-frame clones and lacks some. The data contain 130,000 to 150,000 clones, roughly 80% of them singletons. Sequencing was carried out using PBMCs. The receptors shown here come from a woman aged 40 to 50 in good health and CMV-seropositive.

This chain joins TRBV7-9 and TRBJ2-7, with TRBD1 as a possible D gene (6 bases). The V and J ends lost 4 bases and 2 bases respectively, with 9 bases between them. The germline CDR1 and CDR2 sequences are SEHNR and FQNEAQ (reference sequence). The CDR3 contains 13 residues. This chain's CDR3 is CASSSSGAYEQYF. The CDR3 DNA follows: TGTGCCAGCAGCTCCTCAGGGGCCTACGAGCAGTACTTC.

The chain has TRBV11-2 and TRBJ1-3; perhaps TRBD1 as D (5 bases). Per the germline V gene, CDR1 is SGHAT and CDR2 is FQNNGV. The CDR3 runs 14 residues. The V and J ends lost 5 bases and 1 base respectively, with 9 bases between them. CDR3 in amino acids: CASSDTGSGNTIYF. The CDR3, as DNA: TGTGCCAGCAGCGATACAGGTTCTGGAAACACCATATATTTT.

The V call is TRBV10-3, the J call TRBJ2-5, with 9 bases aligning to TRBD2. Germline loops: CDR1 ENHRY, CDR2 SYGVKD. V trimming: 0 bases; J trimming: 5 bases; junction bases outside the gene matches: 4. The CDR3 is made up of 15 amino acids. The CDR3: CAISESDGLAETQYF. The CDR3 bases are TGTGCCATCAGTGAGTCGGACGGACTAGCGGAGACCCAGTACTTC.